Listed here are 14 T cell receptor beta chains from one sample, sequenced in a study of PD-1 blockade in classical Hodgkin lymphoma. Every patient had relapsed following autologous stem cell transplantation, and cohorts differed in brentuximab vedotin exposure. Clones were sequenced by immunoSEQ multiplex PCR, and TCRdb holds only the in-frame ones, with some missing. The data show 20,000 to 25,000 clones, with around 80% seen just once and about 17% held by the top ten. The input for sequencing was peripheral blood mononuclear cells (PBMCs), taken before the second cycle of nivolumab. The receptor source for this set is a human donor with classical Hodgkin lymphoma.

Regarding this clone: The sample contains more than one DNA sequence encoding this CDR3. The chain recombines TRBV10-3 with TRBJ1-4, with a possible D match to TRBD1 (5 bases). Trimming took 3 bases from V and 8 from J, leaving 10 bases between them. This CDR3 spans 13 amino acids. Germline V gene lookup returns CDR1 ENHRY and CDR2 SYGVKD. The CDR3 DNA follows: TGTGCCATCAGTGACAGGGATGGCGAAAAACTGTTTTTT. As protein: CAISDRDGEKLFF.

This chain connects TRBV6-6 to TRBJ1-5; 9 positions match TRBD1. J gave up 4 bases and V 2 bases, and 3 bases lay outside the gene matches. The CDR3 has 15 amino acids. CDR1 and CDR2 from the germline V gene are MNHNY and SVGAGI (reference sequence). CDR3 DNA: TGTGCCAGCAGTTACGACGGGACAGGGAATCAGCCCCAGCATTTT. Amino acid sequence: CASSYDGTGNQPQHF.

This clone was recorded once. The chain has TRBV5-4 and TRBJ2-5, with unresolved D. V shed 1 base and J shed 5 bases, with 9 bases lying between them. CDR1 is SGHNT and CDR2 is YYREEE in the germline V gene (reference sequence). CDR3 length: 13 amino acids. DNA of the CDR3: TGTGCCAGCAGCTTGAACCGGGTGGAGACCCAGTACTTC. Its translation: CASSLNRVETQYF. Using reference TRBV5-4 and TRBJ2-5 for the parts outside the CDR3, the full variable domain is ETGVTQSPTHLIKTRGQQVTLRCSSQSGHNTVSWYQQALGQGPQFIFQYYREEENGRGNFPPRFSGLQFPNYSSELNVNALELDDSALYLCASSLNRVETQYFGPGTRLLVL.

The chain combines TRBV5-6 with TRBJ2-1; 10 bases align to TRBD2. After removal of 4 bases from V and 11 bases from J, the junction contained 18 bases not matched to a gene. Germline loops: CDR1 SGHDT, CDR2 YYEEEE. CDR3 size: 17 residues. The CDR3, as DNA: TGTGCCAGCAGCGTACCCGGGACTAGCGATGGTTCCCCCAAGCAGTTCTTC. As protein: CASSVPGTSDGSPKQFF.

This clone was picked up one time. Written as DNA, the CDR3 is TGTGCCAGCTCCCAGGGCAGGGGAGCCACTGAAGCTTTCTTT. It codes for CASSQGRGATEAFF. The rearrangement uses TRBV18 and TRBJ1-1; TRBD1 might be the D (6 bases). The ends were cut back, 6 bases at V and 4 bases at J, with 15 bases in the middle. This CDR3 has 14 amino acids. CDR1 and CDR2 (germline): KGHSH, LQKENI.

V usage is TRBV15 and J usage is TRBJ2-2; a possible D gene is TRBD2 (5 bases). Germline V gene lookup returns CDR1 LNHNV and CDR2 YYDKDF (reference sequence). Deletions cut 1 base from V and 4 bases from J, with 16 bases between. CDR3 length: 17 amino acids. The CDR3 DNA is TGTGCCACCAGCAGAGGGATGGAGGTGATAGGCACCGGGGAGCTGTTTTTT. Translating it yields CATSRGMEVIGTGELFF.

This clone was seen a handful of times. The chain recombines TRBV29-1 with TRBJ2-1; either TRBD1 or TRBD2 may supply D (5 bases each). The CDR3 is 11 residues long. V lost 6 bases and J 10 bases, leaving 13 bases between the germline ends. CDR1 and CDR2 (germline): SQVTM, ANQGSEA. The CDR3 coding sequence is TGCAGCGTCAGAACAGGAGGAGAGCAGTTCTTC. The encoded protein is CSVRTGGEQFF.

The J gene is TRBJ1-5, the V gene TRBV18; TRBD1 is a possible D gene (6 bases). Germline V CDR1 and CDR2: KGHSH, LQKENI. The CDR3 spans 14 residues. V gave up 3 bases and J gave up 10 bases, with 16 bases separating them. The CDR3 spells CASSPYRDHEPQHF. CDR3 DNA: TGTGCCAGCTCACCTTACAGGGACCATGAACCCCAGCATTTT.

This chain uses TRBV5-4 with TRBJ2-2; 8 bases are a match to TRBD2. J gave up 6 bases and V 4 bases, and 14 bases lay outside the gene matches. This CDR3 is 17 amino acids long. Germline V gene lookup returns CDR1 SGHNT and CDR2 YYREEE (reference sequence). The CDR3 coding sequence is TGTGCCAGCAGCCCCCGTCCGGGACTAGTGTCTTCCGGGGAGCTGTTTTTT. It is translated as CASSPRPGLVSSGELFF.

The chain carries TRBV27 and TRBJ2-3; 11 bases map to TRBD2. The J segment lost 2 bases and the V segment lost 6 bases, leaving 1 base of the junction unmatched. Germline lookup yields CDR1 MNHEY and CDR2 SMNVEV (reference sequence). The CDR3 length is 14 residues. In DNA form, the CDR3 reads TGTGCCAGCAGGGGACTAGCGGACACAGATACGCAGTATTTT. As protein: CASRGLADTDTQYF.

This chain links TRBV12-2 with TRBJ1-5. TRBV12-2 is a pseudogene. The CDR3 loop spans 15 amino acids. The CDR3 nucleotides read TGTGCAAGTCGCCCCGAGGGGAGCTTTAATCAGCCCCAGCATTTT. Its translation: CASRPEGSFNQPQHF.

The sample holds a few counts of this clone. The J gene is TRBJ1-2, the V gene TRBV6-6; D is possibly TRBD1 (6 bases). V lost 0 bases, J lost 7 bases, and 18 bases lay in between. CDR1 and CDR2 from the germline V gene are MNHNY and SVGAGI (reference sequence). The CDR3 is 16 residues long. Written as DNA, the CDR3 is TGTGCCAGCAGTTACTCGAGCCGACAGGTCCCTTTTGGCTACACCTTC. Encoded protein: CASSYSSRQVPFGYTF.

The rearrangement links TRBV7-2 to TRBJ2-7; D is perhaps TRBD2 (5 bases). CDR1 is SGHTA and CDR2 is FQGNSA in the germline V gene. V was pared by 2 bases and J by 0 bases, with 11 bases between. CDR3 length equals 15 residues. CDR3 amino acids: CASSLSASPSYEQYF. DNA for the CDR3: TGTGCCAGCAGCTTATCGGCTAGCCCCTCCTACGAGCAGTACTTC.

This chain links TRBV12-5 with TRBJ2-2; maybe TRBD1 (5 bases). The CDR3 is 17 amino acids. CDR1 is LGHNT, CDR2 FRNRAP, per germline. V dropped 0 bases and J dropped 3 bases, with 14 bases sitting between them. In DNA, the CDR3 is TGTGCTAGTGGTTTGGTAACAGGCACGGCACACACCGGGGAGCTGTTTTTT. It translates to CASGLVTGTAHTGELFF.